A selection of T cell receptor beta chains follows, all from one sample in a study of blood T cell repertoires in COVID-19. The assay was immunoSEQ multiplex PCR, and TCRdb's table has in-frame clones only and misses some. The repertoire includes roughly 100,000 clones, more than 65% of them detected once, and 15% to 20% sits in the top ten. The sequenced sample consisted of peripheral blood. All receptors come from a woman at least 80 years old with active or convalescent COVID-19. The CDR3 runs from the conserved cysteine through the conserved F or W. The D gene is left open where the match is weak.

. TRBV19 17 CASTTRAGGYSNQPQHF
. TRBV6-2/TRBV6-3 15 CASSYHRVGTGELFF
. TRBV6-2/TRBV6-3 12 CASRSQTYEQYF
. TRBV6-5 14 CASSYLGGEQPQHF
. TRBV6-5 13 CASRSDANSPLHF
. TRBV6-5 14 CASSYTTDGSPLHF
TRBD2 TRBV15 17 CATSRVMRESRANEQFF
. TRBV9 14 CASSVGPANEKLFF
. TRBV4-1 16 CASSQEESASYNEQFF
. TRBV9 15 CASSVSGSGDEKLFF
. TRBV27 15 CASGGLALGTDTQYF
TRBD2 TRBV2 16 CASSEGGLAGANEQFF
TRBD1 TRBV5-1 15 CASGETGLAWNTIYF